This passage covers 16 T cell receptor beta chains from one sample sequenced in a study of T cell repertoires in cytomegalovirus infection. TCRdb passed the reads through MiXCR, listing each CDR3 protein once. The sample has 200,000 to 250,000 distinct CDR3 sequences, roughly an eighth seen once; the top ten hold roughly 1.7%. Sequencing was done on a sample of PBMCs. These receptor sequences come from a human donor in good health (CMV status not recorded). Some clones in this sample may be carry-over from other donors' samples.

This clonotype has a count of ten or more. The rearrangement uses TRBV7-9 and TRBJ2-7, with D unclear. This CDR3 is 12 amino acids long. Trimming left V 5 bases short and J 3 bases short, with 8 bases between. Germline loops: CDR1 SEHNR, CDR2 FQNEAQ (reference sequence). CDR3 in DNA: TGTGCCAGCAGCCACGAAGACTACGAGCAGTACTTC. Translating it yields CASSHEDYEQYF.

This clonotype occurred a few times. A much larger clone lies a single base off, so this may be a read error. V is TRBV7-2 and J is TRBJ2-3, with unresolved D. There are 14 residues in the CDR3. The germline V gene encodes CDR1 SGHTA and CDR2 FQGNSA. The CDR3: CASSLVPESDTHYF. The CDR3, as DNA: TGTGCCAGCAGCTTAGTGCCCGAATCAGATACGCATTATTTT.

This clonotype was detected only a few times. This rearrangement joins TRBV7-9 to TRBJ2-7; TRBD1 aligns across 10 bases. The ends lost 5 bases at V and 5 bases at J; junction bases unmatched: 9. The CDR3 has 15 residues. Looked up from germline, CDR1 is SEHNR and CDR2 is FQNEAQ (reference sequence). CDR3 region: CASSIAGTGDHEQYF. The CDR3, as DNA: TGTGCCAGCAGCATCGCCGGGACAGGGGACCACGAGCAGTACTTC.

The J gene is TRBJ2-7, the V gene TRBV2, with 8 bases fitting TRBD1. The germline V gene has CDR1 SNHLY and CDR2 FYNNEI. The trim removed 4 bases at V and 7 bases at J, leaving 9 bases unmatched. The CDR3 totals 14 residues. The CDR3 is CASSGADRVLEQYF. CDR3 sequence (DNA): TGTGCCAGCAGTGGGGCGGACAGGGTTTTGGAGCAGTACTTC. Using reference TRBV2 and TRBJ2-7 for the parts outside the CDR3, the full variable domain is EPEVTQTPSHQVTQMGQEVILRCVPISNHLYFYWYRQILGQKVEFLVSFYNNEISEKSEIFDDQFSVERPDGSNFTLKIRSTKLEDSAMYFCASSGADRVLEQYFGPGTRLTVT.

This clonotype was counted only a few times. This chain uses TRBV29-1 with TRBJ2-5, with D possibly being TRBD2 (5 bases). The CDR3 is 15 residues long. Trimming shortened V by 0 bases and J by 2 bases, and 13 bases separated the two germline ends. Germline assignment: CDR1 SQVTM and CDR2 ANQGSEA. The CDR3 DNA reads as TGCAGCGTTGAAGATCAAGGACGGGGACAAGAGACCCAGTACTTC. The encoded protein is CSVEDQGRGQETQYF.

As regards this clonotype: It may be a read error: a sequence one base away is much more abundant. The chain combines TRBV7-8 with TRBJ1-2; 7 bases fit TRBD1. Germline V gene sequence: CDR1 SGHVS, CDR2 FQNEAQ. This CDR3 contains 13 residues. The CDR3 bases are TGTGCCAGCGGCTTGGACAGGATCTATGGCTACACCTTC. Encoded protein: CASGLDRIYGYTF. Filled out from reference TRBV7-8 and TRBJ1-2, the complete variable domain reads GAGVSQSPRYKVAKRGQDVALRCDPISGHVSLFWYQQALGQGPEFLTYFQNEAQLDKSGLPSDRFFAERPEGSVSTLKIQRTQQEDSAVYLCASGLDRIYGYTFGSGTRLTVV.

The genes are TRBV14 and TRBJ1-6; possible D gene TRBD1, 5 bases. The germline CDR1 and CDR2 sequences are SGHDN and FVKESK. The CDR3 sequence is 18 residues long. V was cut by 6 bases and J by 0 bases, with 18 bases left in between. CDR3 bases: TGTGCCAGCAGTCTCAAGGTGGGACCGAGCTCCTATAATTCACCCCTCCACTTT. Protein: CASSLKVGPSSYNSPLHF.

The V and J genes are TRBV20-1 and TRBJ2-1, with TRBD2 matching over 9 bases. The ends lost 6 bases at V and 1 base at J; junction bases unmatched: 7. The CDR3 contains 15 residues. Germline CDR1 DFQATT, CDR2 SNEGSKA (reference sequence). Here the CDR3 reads CSARDSGGSYNEQFF. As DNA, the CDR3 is TGCAGTGCAAGGGATAGCGGGGGTTCCTACAATGAGCAGTTCTTC.

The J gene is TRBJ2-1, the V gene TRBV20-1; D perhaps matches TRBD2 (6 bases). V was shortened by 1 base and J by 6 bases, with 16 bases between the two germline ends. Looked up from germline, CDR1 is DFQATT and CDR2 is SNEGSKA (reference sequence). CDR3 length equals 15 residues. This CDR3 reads CSARAPGVVGNEQFF. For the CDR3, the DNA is TGCAGTGCTAGAGCTCCGGGAGTAGTGGGCAATGAGCAGTTCTTC.

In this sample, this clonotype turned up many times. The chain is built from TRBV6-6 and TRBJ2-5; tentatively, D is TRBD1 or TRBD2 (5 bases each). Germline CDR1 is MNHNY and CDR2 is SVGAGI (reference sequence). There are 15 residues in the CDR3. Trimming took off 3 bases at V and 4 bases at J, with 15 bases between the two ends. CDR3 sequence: CASSYGGERGETQYF. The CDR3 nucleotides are TGTGCCAGCAGTTATGGTGGGGAGAGGGGAGAGACCCAGTACTTC.

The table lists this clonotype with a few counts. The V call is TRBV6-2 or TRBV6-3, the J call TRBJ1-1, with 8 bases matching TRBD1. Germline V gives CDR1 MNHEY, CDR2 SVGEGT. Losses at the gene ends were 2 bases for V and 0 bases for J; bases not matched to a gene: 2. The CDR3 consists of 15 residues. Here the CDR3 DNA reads TGTGCCAGCAGTTACCTGGGACAGGTGAACACTGAAGCTTTCTTT. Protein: CASSYLGQVNTEAFF.

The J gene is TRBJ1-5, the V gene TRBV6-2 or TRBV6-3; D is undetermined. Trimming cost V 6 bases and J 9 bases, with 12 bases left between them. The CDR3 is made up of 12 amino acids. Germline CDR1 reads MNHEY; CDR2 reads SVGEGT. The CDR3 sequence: CASSLPVGPQHF. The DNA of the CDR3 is TGTGCCAGCAGCCTCCCCGTGGGGCCCCAGCATTTT.

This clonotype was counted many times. CDR3 in DNA: TGTGCCAGCAGTGAACAGGGACCATCCGGGGAGCTGTTTTTT. Protein sequence: CASSEQGPSGELFF. The chain has TRBV2 and TRBJ2-2, with D perhaps assigned TRBD1 or TRBD2 (5 bases each). The CDR3 spans 14 residues. Germline lookup yields CDR1 SNHLY and CDR2 FYNNEI. V lost 2 bases to trimming and J lost 6 bases, with 10 bases between them.

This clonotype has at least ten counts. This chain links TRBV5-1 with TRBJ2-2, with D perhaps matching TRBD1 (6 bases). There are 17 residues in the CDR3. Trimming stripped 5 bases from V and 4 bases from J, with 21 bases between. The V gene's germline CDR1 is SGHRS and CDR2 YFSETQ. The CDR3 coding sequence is TGCGCCAGCAGGCCAGGCCTCATTGACAGGAGCACCGGGGAGCTGTTTTTT. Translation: CASRPGLIDRSTGELFF.

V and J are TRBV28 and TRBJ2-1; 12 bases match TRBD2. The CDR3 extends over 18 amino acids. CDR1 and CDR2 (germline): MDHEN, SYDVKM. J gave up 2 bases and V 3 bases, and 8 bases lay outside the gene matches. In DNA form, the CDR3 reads TGTGCCAGCAGTTTGGGGGCTAGCGGGAGGGCCGCCTACAATGAGCAGTTCTTC. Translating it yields CASSLGASGRAAYNEQFF.

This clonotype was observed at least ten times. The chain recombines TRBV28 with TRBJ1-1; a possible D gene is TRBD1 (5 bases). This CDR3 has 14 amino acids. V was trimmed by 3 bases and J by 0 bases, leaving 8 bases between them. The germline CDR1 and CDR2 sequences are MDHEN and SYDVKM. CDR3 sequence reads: CASSLRGMNTEAFF. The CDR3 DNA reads TGTGCCAGCAGTTTGCGGGGGATGAACACTGAAGCTTTCTTT.